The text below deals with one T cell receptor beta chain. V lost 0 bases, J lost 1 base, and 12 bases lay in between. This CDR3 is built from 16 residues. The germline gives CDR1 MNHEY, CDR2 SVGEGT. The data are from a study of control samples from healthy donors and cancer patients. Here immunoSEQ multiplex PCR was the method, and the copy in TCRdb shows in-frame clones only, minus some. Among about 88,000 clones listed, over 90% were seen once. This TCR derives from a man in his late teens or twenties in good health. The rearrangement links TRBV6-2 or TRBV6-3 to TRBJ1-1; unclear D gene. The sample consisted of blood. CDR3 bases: TGTGCCAGCAGTTACTCGCGAACGTTCCAGAACACTGAAGCTTTCTTT. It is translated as CASSYSRTFQNTEAFF.